This T cell receptor (beta chain) was recorded in a study of graft-versus-host responses after intestinal transplantation. Study-level background: Each recipient received a multivisceral, liver-intestinal, or isolated intestinal graft.

This CDR3 spans 14 amino acids. V shed 5 bases and J 6 bases; nucleotides not matched to a gene: 7. Germline CDR1 is ENHRY and CDR2 is SYGVKD. About this clone itself: The antigen is not known.

General observations from the study: GvH clones appeared in recipient marrow, some first in ileum or blood.

Clones were read by immunoSEQ multiplex PCR, and TCRdb kept only the in-frame ones, dropping some. The sample includes roughly 100,000 clones, over 75% of them seen just once. The TCR sequence derives from a human donor who received an intestinal transplant. Sample: unstimulated CD4+ T cells sorted from spleen or lymph node cells, taken before intestinal transplant. The gene calls are TRBV10-3 and TRBJ2-7; 10 positions agree with TRBD1. CDR3 bases: TGTGCCATCAGTCCCGGGACAGGGGTTTTCGAGCAGTACTTC. This translates into CAISPGTGVFEQYF.